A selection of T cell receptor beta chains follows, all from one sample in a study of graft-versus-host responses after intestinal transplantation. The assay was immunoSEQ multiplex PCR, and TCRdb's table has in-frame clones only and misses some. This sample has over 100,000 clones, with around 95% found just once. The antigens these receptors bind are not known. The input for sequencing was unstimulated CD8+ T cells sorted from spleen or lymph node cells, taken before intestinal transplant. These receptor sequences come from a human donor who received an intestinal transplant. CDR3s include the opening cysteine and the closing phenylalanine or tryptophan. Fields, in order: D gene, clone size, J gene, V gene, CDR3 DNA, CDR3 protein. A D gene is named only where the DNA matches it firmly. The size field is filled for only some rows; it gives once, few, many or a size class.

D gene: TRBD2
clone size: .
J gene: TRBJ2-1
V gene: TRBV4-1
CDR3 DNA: TGCGCCAGCAGCCAAGAAACAGCGGGAGTTGTCGATGAGCAGTTCTTC
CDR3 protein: CASSQETAGVVDEQFF

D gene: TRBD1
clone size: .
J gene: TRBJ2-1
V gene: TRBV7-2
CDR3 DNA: TGTGCCAGCAGCCACGGACAGGGCCCCTACAATGAGCAGTTCTTC
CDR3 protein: CASSHGQGPYNEQFF

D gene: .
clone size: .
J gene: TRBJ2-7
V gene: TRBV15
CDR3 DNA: TGTGCCACCAGCAGACTACCCGGAGGGGGGAGCTCCTACGAGCAGTACTTC
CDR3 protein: CATSRLPGGGSSYEQYF

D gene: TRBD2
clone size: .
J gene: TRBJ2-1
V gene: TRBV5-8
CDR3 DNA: TGTGCCAGCAGCCCCCCGGGACTAGCGGGAGAAGAGTTCTTC
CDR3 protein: CASSPPGLAGEEFF

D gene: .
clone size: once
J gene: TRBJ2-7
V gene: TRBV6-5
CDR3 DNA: TGTGCCAGCAGTTACTCGAAGGTTTTCTACGAGCAGTACTTC
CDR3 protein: CASSYSKVFYEQYF

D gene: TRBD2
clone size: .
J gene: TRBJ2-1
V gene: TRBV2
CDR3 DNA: TGTGCCAGCACGTCGACTAGCGGGAGCTGGATCGGGCAGTTCTTC
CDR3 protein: CASTSTSGSWIGQFF

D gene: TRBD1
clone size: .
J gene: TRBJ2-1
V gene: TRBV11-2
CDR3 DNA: TGTGCCAGCAGCCCGGGACAGGTCTCCTACAATGAGCAGTTCTTC
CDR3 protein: CASSPGQVSYNEQFF

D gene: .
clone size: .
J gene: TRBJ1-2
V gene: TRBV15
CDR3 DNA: TGTGCCACCAGCAGAGAAGGGGTATTAGGGGGCTACACCTTC
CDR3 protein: CATSREGVLGGYTF

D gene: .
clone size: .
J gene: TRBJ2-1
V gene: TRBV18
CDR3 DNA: TGTGCCAGCTCACCACCGGTTACAGCTAGCGATAGTGAGCAGTTCTTC
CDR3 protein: CASSPPVTASDSEQFF

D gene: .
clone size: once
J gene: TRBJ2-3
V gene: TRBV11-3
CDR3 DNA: TGTGCCAGCAGCTCGGCCGGAGCCAGCACAGATACGCAGTATTTT
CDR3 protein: CASSSAGASTDTQYF

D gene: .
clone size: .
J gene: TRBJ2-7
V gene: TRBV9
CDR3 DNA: TGTGCCAGCAGCGTAGGATGGGGGACTCTCGACGAGCAGTACTTC
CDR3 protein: CASSVGWGTLDEQYF

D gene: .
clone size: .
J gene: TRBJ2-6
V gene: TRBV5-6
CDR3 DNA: TGTGCCAGCAGCTTGGCCCCCGGCAGCTCTGGGGCCAACGTCCTGACTTTC
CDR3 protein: CASSLAPGSSGANVLTF

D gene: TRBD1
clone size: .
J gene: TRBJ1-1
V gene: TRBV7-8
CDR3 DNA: TGTGCCAGCAGCTTAGCTTACCAATCGACAGGGGGATTAGAAGCTTTCTTT
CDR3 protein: CASSLAYQSTGGLEAFF

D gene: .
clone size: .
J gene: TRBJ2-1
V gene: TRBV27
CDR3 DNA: TGTGCCAGCAGTTTATCTCAGGGTGAGGCTGAGCAGTTCTTC
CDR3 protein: CASSLSQGEAEQFF

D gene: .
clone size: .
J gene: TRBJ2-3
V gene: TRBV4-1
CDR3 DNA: TGCGCCAGCAGCCCCGACCAGGGACCAGATACGCAGTATTTT
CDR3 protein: CASSPDQGPDTQYF

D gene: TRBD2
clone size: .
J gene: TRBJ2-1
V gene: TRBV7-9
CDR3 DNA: TGTGCCAGCAGCTCCGGGACTAGAGGATACAATGAGCAGTTCTTC
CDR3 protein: CASSSGTRGYNEQFF

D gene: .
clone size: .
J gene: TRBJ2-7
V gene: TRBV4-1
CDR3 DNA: TGCGCCAGCAGCCAAGAGAATGCTGGCTACGAGCAGTACTTC
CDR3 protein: CASSQENAGYEQYF

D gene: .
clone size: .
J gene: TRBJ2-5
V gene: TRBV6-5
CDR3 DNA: TGTGCCAGCAGTTACTTTACTTCGCGGGAGACCCAGTACTTC
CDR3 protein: CASSYFTSRETQYF

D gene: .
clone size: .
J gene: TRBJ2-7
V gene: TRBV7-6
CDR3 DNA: TGTGCCAGCAGCGGCGGTCAGGGGACCTACGAGCAGTACTTC
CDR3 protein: CASSGGQGTYEQYF

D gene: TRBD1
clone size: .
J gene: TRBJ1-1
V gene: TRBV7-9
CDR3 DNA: TGTGCCAGCAGCCCTCCCTCTGGGACAGGGGGCCGGAACACTGAAGCTTTCTTT
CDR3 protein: CASSPPSGTGGRNTEAFF

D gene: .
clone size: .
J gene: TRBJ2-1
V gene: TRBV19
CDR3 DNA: TGTGCCAGTAGGGGCTCCAGTGGGATCTACAATGAGCAGTTCTTC
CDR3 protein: CASRGSSGIYNEQFF

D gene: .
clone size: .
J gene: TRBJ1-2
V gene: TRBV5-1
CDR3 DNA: TGCGCCAGCAGCTTGGCAGGGGATGGCTACACCTTC
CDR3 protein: CASSLAGDGYTF

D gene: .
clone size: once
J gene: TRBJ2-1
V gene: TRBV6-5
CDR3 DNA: TGTGCCAGCAGCCTAGCTAATGAGCAGTTCTTC
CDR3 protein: CASSLANEQFF

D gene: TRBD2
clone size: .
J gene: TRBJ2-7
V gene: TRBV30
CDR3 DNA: TGTGCCTGGAGTGGCGGGAGTGGGGAGCAGTACTTC
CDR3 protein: CAWSGGSGEQYF

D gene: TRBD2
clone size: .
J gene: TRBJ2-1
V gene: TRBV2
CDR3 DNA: TGTGCTATAGGACTAGCGGAAAACAATGAGCAGTTCTTC
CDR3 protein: CAIGLAENNEQFF

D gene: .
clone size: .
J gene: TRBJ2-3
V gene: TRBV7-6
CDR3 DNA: TGTGCCAGCGGACAAACTAGCACAGATACGCAGTATTTT
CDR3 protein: CASGQTSTDTQYF

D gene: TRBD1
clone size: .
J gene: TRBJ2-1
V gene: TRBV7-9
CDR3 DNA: TGTGCCAGCAGCTTTTTACAGGGGGCGAGTGAGCAGTTCTTC
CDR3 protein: CASSFLQGASEQFF

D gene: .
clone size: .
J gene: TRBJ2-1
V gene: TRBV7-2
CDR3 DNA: TGTGCCAGCAGCTTCCCCCTGGGGGGCTCCTACAATGAGCAGTTCTTC
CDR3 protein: CASSFPLGGSYNEQFF

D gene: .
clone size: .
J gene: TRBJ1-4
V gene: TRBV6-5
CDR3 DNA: TGTGCCAGCAGTTACCTACCCTTCCGGGAGGAAAAACTGTTTTTT
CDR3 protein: CASSYLPFREEKLFF

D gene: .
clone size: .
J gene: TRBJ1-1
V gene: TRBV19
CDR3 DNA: TGTGCCAGTAGTATAAGGACTGGGAACACTGAAGCTTTCTTT
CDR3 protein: CASSIRTGNTEAFF

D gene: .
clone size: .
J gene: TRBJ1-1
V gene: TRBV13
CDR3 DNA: TGTGCCAGCAGCTTGGGCAGGGATGAAGCTTTCTTT
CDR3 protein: CASSLGRDEAFF

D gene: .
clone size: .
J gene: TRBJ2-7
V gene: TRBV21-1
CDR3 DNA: TGTGCCAGAGTCACAGTGCGTAGGGACGAGCAGTACTTC
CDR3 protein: CARVTVRRDEQYF

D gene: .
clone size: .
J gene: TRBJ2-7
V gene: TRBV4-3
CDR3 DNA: TGCGCCAGCAGCCTTAGCGAGACGGCCTACGAGCAGTACTTC
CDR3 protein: CASSLSETAYEQYF

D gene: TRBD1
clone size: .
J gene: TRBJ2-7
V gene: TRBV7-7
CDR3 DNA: TGTGCTAGCAGCCTAGGACAGGGGACGGCCTACGAGCAGTACTTC
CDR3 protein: CASSLGQGTAYEQYF

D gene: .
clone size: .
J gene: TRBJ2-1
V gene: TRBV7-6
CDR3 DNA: TGTGCCAGCAGCTTAGGGAGGGGATCCTACAATGAGCAGTTCTTC
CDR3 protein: CASSLGRGSYNEQFF

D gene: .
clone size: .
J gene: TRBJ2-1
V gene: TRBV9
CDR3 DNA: TGTGCCAGCAGCGCCTCCCTTTCGGGGGATGAGCAGTTCTTC
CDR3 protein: CASSASLSGDEQFF

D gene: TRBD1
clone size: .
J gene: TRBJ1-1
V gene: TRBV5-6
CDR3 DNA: TGTGCCAGCAGCTGGGGACAGGGGGGCGGGATCACTGAAGCTTTCTTT
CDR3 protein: CASSWGQGGGITEAFF

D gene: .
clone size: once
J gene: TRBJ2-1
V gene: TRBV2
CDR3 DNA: TGTGCCAGCAGTGAATGGGCGGGTAGCGGAGACAATGAGCAGTTCTTC
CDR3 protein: CASSEWAGSGDNEQFF

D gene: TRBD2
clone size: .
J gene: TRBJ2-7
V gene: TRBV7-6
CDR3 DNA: TGTGCCAGCAGCCCACTCCCGGGGGGAGGGCCGAGTTACGAGCAGTACTTC
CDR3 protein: CASSPLPGGGPSYEQYF

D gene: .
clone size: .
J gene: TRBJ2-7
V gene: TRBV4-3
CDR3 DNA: TGCGCCAGCGGATTAGCGGAAGAAACGGACGAGCAGTACTTC
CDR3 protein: CASGLAEETDEQYF

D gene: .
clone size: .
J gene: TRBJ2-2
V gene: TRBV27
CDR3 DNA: TGTGCCAGCAGTTTTCTTCAGTACACCGGGGAGCTGTTTTTT
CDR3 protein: CASSFLQYTGELFF

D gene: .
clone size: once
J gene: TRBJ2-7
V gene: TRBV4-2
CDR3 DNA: TGTGCCAGCAGCCTTCGGGGGGACAGCTACGAGCAGTACTTC
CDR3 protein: CASSLRGDSYEQYF

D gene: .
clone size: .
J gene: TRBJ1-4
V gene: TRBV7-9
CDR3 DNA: TGTGCCAGCAGCTTGGGCAGGGGAGTTGAAAAACTGTTTTTT
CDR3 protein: CASSLGRGVEKLFF

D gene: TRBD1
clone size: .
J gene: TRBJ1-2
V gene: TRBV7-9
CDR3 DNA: TGTGCCAGCGGGGACAGGGATGGCTACACCTTC
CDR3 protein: CASGDRDGYTF

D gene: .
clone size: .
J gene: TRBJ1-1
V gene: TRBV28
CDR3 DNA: TGTGCCAGCCCGAAGCCGGGCCACCAGCCCACTGAAGCTTTCTTT
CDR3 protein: CASPKPGHQPTEAFF

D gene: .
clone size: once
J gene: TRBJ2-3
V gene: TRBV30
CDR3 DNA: TGTGCCTGGAGTGAGTGGGACCCGGGAACAGATACGCAGTATTTT
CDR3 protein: CAWSEWDPGTDTQYF

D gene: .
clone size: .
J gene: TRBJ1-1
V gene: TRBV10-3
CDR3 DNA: TGTGCCATCGGGACGGAGAACACTGAAGCTTTCTTT
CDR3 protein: CAIGTENTEAFF